One and the same sample provided the 8 T cell receptor beta chains below, sequenced in a study of cytomegalovirus exposure and HLA in healthy donors. The primer mix had 60 Vbeta and 13 Jbeta primers. The repertoire was sequenced with immunoSEQ multiplex PCR; TCRdb's copy has only in-frame clones and lacks some. This sample has about 100,000 clones, with around 82% found just once. Sample: PBMCs. The origin of the receptors is a woman aged 60-75 years in good health and CMV-seronegative.

In regard to this clone: Other nucleotide sequences from this sample produce the same CDR3. This chain joins TRBV7-2 and TRBJ2-5; tentative D call: TRBD1 (6 bases). Per germline, CDR1 SGHTA and CDR2 FQGNSA. The V gene lost 0 bases and the J gene lost 2 bases, with 7 bases spanning the gap. The CDR3 totals 14 residues. CDR3 bases: TGTGCCAGCAGCTTAGCGGGGGCGCAAGAGACCCAGTACTTC. Its protein product is CASSLAGAQETQYF.

The chain joins TRBV9 to TRBJ2-2; D remains ambiguous. With 0 bases removed from V and 6 bases from J, the gap between germline ends came to 9 bases. This CDR3 has 14 amino acids. Germline-derived CDR1 and CDR2 are SGDLS and YYNGEE. In DNA form, the CDR3 reads TGTGCCAGCAGCGTAGAACTAATTCCCGGGGAGCTGTTTTTT. This gives the protein CASSVELIPGELFF.

The chain employs TRBV19 and TRBJ2-7; 12 nucleotides align to TRBD2. This CDR3 has 16 residues. The V segment lost 5 bases and the J segment 3 bases; nucleotides outside the gene matches: 8. CDR1 and CDR2 (germline): LNHDA, SQIVND (reference sequence). In DNA, the CDR3 is TGTGCCAGTAGTCCCCGACTAGCGGGGGTCGGCTACGAGCAGTACTTC. Translation gives CASSPRLAGVGYEQYF. The complete variable domain, with remaining parts taken from reference TRBV19 and TRBJ2-7, reads DGGITQSPKYLFRKEGQNVTLSCEQNLNHDAMYWYRQDPGQGLRLIYYSQIVNDFQKGDIAEGYSVSREKKESFPLTVTSAQKNPTAFYLCASSPRLAGVGYEQYFGPGTRLTVT.

As DNA, the CDR3 is TGTGCCAGCAGTCGGGACAGCAATGAAAAACTGTTTTTT. Translated, it gives CASSRDSNEKLFF. This chain uses TRBV28 with TRBJ1-4; 7 bases match TRBD1. Germline V gene data show CDR1 as MDHEN and CDR2 as SYDVKM. The CDR3 sequence is 13 residues long. Trimming took 5 bases from V and 5 from J; bases not matched to a gene: 2.

This chain uses TRBV6-6 with TRBJ2-7, with TRBD2 matching 7 bases. The CDR3 loop spans 13 amino acids. The germline V gene has CDR1 MNHNY and CDR2 SVGAGI (reference sequence). V was clipped by 5 bases and J by 7 bases; unmatched bases: 8. CDR3 in amino acids: CASSGGRAGEQYF. The CDR3 nucleotides are TGTGCCAGCAGTGGAGGGAGGGCAGGGGAGCAGTACTTC.

The J gene is TRBJ2-3, the V gene TRBV5-6; possibly TRBD2 for D (5 bases). CDR3 size: 15 residues. V dropped 2 bases and J dropped 0 bases, with 10 bases sitting between them. The germline gives CDR1 SGHDT, CDR2 YYEEEE. The CDR3: CASSLSSGSTDTQYF. Here the CDR3 DNA reads TGTGCCAGCAGCTTATCAAGCGGAAGCACAGATACGCAGTATTTT.

The chain is built from TRBV5-1 and TRBJ2-1, with 15 bases matching TRBD2. Germline V gene lookup returns CDR1 SGHRS and CDR2 YFSETQ. CDR3 length: 17 residues. With V trimmed by 4 bases and J by 7 bases, 9 bases remained unmatched. The CDR3 here is CASSLSTGTSGGNEQFF. DNA for the CDR3: TGCGCCAGCAGCCTGTCCACCGGGACTAGCGGGGGGAATGAGCAGTTCTTC.

The rearrangement joins TRBV27 to TRBJ1-4; weak D call: TRBD1 (6 bases). V lost 5 bases and J lost 5, with 21 bases in between. The germline gives CDR1 MNHEY, CDR2 SMNVEV (reference sequence). The CDR3 loop spans 17 amino acids. In DNA, the CDR3 is TGTGCCAGCAGTCCTCGGCCCCAGGGGTCACACAATGAAAAACTGTTTTTT. It codes for CASSPRPQGSHNEKLFF. The entire variable domain, with the rest obtained from reference TRBV27 and TRBJ1-4, is as follows: EAQVTQNPRYLITVTGKKLTVTCSQNMNHEYMSWYRQDPGLGLRQIYYSMNVEVTDKGDVPEGYKVSRKEKRNFPLILESPSPNQTSLYFCASSPRPQGSHNEKLFFGSGTQLSVL.